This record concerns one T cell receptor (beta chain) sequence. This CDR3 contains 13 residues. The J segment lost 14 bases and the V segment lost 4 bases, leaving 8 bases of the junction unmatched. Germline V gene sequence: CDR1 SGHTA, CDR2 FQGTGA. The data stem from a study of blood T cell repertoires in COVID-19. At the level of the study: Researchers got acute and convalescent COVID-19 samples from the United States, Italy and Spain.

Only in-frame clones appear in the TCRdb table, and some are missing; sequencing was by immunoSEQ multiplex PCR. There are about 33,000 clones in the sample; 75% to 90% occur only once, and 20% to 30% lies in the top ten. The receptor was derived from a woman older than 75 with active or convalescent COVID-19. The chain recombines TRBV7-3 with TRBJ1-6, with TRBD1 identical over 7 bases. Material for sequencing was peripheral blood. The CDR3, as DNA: TGTGCCAGCAGCTCCGACAGGGTGAGTTCCCTCCACTTT. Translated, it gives CASSSDRVSSLHF.